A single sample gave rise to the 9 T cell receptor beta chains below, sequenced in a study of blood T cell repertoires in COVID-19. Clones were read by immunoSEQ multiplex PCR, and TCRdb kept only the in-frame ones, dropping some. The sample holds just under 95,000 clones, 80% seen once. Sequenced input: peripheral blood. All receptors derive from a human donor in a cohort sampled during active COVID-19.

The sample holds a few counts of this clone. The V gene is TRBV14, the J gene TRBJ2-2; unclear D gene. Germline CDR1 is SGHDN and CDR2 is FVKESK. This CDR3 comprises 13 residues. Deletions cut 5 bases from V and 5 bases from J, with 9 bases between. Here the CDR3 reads CASSVARTGELFF. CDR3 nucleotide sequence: TGTGCCAGCAGCGTGGCGCGGACCGGGGAGCTGTTTTTT.

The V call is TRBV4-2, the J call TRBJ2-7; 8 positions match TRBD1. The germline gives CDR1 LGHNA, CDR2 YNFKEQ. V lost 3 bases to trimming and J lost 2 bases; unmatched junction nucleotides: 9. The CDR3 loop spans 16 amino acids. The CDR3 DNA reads TGTGCCAGCAGCCAGGCAGGGGGCGGGAACACCTACGAGCAGTACTTC. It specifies CASSQAGGGNTYEQYF.

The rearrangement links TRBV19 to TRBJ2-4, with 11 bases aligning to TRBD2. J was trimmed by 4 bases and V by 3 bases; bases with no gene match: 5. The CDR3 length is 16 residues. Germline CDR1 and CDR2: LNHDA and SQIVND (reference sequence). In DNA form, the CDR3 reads TGTGCCAGTAGTATGGTAGCGGGAGGGCTTAAAAACATTCAGTACTTC. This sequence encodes CASSMVAGGLKNIQYF.

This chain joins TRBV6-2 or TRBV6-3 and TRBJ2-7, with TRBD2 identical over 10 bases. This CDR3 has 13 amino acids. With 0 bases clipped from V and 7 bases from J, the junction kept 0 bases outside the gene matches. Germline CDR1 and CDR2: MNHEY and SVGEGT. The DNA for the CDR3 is TGTGCCAGCAGTTACTCGGGACTAGCGGAGCAGTACTTC. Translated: CASSYSGLAEQYF.

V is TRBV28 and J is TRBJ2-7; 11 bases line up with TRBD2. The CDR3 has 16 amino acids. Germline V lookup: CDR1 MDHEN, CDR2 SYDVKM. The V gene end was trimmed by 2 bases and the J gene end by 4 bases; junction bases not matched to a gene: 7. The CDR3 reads CASSLVSSGRFYEQYF. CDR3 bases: TGTGCCAGCAGTTTAGTCTCTAGCGGGAGGTTTTACGAGCAGTACTTC.

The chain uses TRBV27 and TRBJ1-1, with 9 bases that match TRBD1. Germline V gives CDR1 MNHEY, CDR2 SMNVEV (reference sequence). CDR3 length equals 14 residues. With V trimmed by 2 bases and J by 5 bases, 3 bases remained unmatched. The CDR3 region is CASSLGTGRTEAFF. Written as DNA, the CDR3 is TGTGCCAGCAGTTTAGGGACAGGGAGAACTGAAGCTTTCTTT.

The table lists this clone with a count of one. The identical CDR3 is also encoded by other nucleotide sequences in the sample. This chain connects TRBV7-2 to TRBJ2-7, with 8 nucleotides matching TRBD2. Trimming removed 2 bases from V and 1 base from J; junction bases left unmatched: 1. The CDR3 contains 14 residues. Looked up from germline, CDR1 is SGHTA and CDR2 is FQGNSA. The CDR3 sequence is CASSLTSGSYEQYF. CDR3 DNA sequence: TGTGCCAGCAGCTTAACTAGCGGATCCTACGAGCAGTACTTC.

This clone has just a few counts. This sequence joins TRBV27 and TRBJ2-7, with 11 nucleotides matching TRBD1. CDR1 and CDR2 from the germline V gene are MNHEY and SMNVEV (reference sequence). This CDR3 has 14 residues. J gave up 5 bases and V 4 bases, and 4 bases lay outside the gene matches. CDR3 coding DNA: TGTGCCAGCAGTTCCTGGGACAGGGGGGACGAGCAGTACTTC. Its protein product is CASSSWDRGDEQYF.

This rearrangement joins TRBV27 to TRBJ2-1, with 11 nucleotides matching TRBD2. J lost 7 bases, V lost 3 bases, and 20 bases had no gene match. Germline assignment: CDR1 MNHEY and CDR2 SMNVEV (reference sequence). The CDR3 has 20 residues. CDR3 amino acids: CASSFTDRERTSGRRNEQFF. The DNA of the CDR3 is TGTGCCAGCAGTTTCACAGACAGGGAACGAACTAGCGGGAGAAGGAATGAGCAGTTCTTC.